This entry describes one T cell receptor beta chain. These data come from a study of T cells in Graves' hyperthyroidism and ophthalmopathy. Study overall: Specimen type is peripheral blood, collected at initial diagnosis prior to any treatment.

The V gene lost 0 bases and the J gene lost 2 bases, with 16 bases spanning the gap. CDR3 size: 17 residues. CDR1 is KGHSH and CDR2 is LQKENI in the germline V gene. Amplification of TCR beta CDR3 regions was performed using RNA transcripts as template. A set of HTBI primers served as the primers for a first-round RT-PCR of the TCR CDR3. One entry per CDR3 protein results from TCRdb running MiXCR on the multiplex PCR reads. This sample has hundreds of thousands of distinct CDR3 sequences, with roughly an eighth found just once. PBMCs were sourced from about 10 ml fresh peripheral blood. Material: blood. The receptor's source is a woman between 18 and 29 years old with Graves' hyperthyroidism. The chain joins TRBV18 to TRBJ1-1; the D is unclear. Written as DNA, the CDR3 is TGTGCCAGCTCACCACCATATAAGCGCCCCACCAACACTGAAGCTTTCTTT. This sequence encodes CASSPPYKRPTNTEAFF.